The rows below give T cell receptor beta chains drawn from one sample of a study of cytomegalovirus exposure and HLA in healthy donors. The repertoire was sequenced with immunoSEQ multiplex PCR; TCRdb's copy has only in-frame clones and lacks some. The table shows 150,000 to 190,000 clones, with around 72% occurring only once. The sequenced sample was PBMCs. These receptors came from a man aged 18-30 years in good health and CMV-seronegative. CDR3s leave out the opening cysteine and the closing phenylalanine or tryptophan. The order of the fields is CDR3 length, clone size, D gene, V gene, J gene, CDR3 protein. D genes are given only for firm matches. Size tells how often a clone was seen (once, few, many) or the class of an expanded clone, and some rows leave it out.

cdr3_length: 13
clone_size: -
d_call: TRBD1
v_call: TRBV6-5
j_call: TRBJ1-2
cdr3_aa: ASSSTRTGGYGYT

cdr3_length: 14
clone_size: -
d_call: TRBD2
v_call: TRBV4-1
j_call: TRBJ2-2
cdr3_aa: ASSRREGLGTGELF

cdr3_length: 11
clone_size: -
d_call: -
v_call: TRBV2
j_call: TRBJ1-2
cdr3_aa: AIFWTDYLGYT

cdr3_length: 13
clone_size: -
d_call: TRBD2
v_call: TRBV5-4
j_call: TRBJ2-3
cdr3_aa: ASSVGTSGSYTQY

cdr3_length: 12
clone_size: -
d_call: -
v_call: TRBV6-5
j_call: TRBJ1-3
cdr3_aa: ASSQGDSGNTIY

cdr3_length: 10
clone_size: -
d_call: -
v_call: TRBV19
j_call: TRBJ2-3
cdr3_aa: ATVGATDTQY

cdr3_length: 11
clone_size: -
d_call: TRBD2
v_call: TRBV19
j_call: TRBJ2-3
cdr3_aa: ASKTSGTDTQY

cdr3_length: 12
clone_size: few
d_call: -
v_call: TRBV2
j_call: TRBJ2-1
cdr3_aa: ASREGRGTNEQF

cdr3_length: 16
clone_size: -
d_call: -
v_call: TRBV28
j_call: TRBJ2-5
cdr3_aa: ASSLCWARGVGGETQY

cdr3_length: 12
clone_size: -
d_call: -
v_call: TRBV27
j_call: TRBJ2-7
cdr3_aa: ATQRQADSYEQY